These T cell receptor beta chains were read from a single sample in a study of blood T cell repertoires in COVID-19. The assay was immunoSEQ multiplex PCR, and TCRdb's table has in-frame clones only and misses some. The sample carries about 250,000 clones, just under 85% recorded once. The material sequenced was peripheral blood. The receptors shown here come from a man at least 80 years old with acute or convalescent COVID-19. Each CDR3 is given with its conserved first and last residue. Fields, in order: J gene, V gene, CDR3 protein.

TRBJ1-5	TRBV2	CASVGQGDFQPQHF
TRBJ2-7	TRBV3-1/TRBV3-2	CASSLDRAYEQYF
TRBJ2-7	TRBV18	CASSPGLRSSYEQYF
TRBJ2-1	TRBV7-3	CASSSGSGSHNEQFF
TRBJ1-2	TRBV7-2	CASSATGTGVYGYTF
TRBJ1-5	TRBV30	CAWSYRGDQPQHF
TRBJ1-5	TRBV5-1	CASSKGPGQPQHF
TRBJ2-1	TRBV29-1	CSANRLAGASYNEQFF
TRBJ2-2	TRBV28	CASSLVAGSMAGELFF
TRBJ1-5	TRBV27	CASSFYRGRDQPQHF
TRBJ1-3	TRBV20-1	CSASYLTGNTIYF
TRBJ1-1	TRBV28	CASSQGLWVTEAFF
TRBJ1-2	TRBV19	CASSITGTGLYGYTF
TRBJ1-5	TRBV4-1	CASSQVQGSNQPQHF
TRBJ2-7	TRBV6-5	CASKTIGQGPGEQYF
TRBJ1-2	TRBV6-6	CASSLIFTGTEHGYTF
TRBJ1-1	TRBV5-5	CASSRERNTEAFF
TRBJ1-1	TRBV29-1	CSVERGGGTEAFF
TRBJ2-2	TRBV6-4	CASSATDTGELFF
TRBJ2-2	TRBV11-3	CASSLDGATGELFF
TRBJ1-2	TRBV3-1/TRBV3-2	CASSQDLVAQGQANYGYTF
TRBJ2-2	TRBV30	CGAGQATGELFF
TRBJ2-2	TRBV5-1	CASSSQRQGNTGELFF
TRBJ2-3	TRBV2	CASRLGAGGLTDTQYF
TRBJ2-7	TRBV19	CASSLRQEIYEQYF
TRBJ1-3	TRBV18	CASSPSDSGNTIYF
TRBJ2-3	TRBV3-1/TRBV3-2	CASSLAGGLYF
TRBJ2-7	TRBV27	CASSLVAGGGEQYF
TRBJ2-5	TRBV24-1	CATSDSLGSRGQETQYF
TRBJ2-1	TRBV7-3	CASSLGLAGNNEQFF
TRBJ1-3	TRBV18	CASSPPGGTGFGNTIYF
TRBJ2-1	TRBV6-5	CASITGGPDNEQFF
TRBJ2-7	TRBV2	CASLSSGLSYEQYF
TRBJ2-7	TRBV7-2	CASSLGGWRGPISYEQYF
TRBJ1-4	TRBV5-1	CASSGEGLSHNEKLFF
TRBJ1-4	TRBV7-9	CASSLSEVVNEKLFF
TRBJ2-5	TRBV5-1	CASSRGDPGRETQYF
TRBJ1-1	TRBV5-1	CASSFRVGTEAFF
TRBJ1-2	TRBV7-9	CASSFDSGLGGYTF
TRBJ1-1	TRBV7-6	CASSSRQGREAFF
TRBJ2-5	TRBV7-6	CASSFSRETQYF
TRBJ2-1	TRBV27	CASSFPGLGYNEQFF
TRBJ2-7	TRBV28	CASSPDRVREQYF
TRBJ1-5	TRBV24-1	CATSLKAAQPQHF
TRBJ1-4	TRBV5-4	CASSAAGQGLGEKLFF
TRBJ2-7	TRBV20-1	CSAQNYEQYF
TRBJ2-5	TRBV5-1	CASSLLAGGLETQYF
TRBJ1-6	TRBV18	CASSPRAGGGVANSPLHF
TRBJ1-4	TRBV6-5	CASSYQGEEKLFF
TRBJ1-4	TRBV7-9	CASSSGQVLRATNEKLFF
TRBJ2-6	TRBV19	CASKRGSSGANVLTF
TRBJ1-6	TRBV5-1	CASSLRTLTSNSPLHF
TRBJ2-5	TRBV18	CASSPQLGGDQETQYF